These T cell receptor beta chains were read from a single sample in a study of blood T cell repertoires in COVID-19. Only in-frame clones appear in the TCRdb table, and some are missing; sequencing was by immunoSEQ multiplex PCR. Counted here are 100,000 to 150,000 clones, around 88% occurring once; the ten biggest clones make up roughly 18%. Source material: peripheral blood. These receptors originate from a man aged 50 to 60 with active or convalescent COVID-19. Both conserved end residues are part of each CDR3. A D gene is named only where the DNA matches it firmly. Expanded clones are given a class, and other clones once, few, many or no size at all.

>NA|TRBD2|TRBV23-1|TRBJ2-5
TGCGCCAGCAGTCAATCCCCCCCCCATCAGGGACTAACTCAAGAGACCCAGTACTTC
CASSQSPPHQGLTQETQYF
>NA|TRBD2|TRBV27|TRBJ2-1
TGTGCCAGCACCCCGATTAGCGGGAGCGATGAGCAGTTCTTC
CASTPISGSDEQFF
>NA|NA|TRBV10-2|TRBJ2-1
TGCGCCAGCAGTGACAACTCCGGGACTGGGAGCTACAATGAGCAGTTCTTC
CASSDNSGTGSYNEQFF
>NA|TRBD2|TRBV10-3|TRBJ2-1
TGTGCCATCACTAGCGGGAGAGGTAATGAGCAGTTCTTC
CAITSGRGNEQFF
>NA|NA|TRBV5-5|TRBJ1-1
TGTGCCAGCAGCCTGGGCGTCGGAGCTTTCTTT
CASSLGVGAFF
>once|TRBD1|TRBV29-1|TRBJ2-1
TGCAGCTCCGTGGGACAGGAGTACAATGAGCAGTTCTTC
CSSVGQEYNEQFF
>NA|TRBD1|TRBV6-1|TRBJ1-5
TGTGCCAGCAGTGAATTCAGCAGGGGGTTTATCACAGGGGATAGCAATCAGCCCCAGCATTTT
CASSEFSRGFITGDSNQPQHF
>NA|NA|TRBV6-6|TRBJ1-1
TGTGCCAGCAGTCCTCAGGGTCGGTCCATGAACACTGAAGCTTTCTTT
CASSPQGRSMNTEAFF
>NA|NA|TRBV30|TRBJ2-1
TGTGCCTGGAGTGTGAGACAGCACTCCTACAATGAGCAGTTCTTC
CAWSVRQHSYNEQFF
>NA|TRBD2|TRBV5-1|TRBJ2-2
TGCGCCAGCAGCTGGGTAGCGGGAGTGAACACCGGGGAGCTGTTTTTT
CASSWVAGVNTGELFF
>NA|TRBD1|TRBV6-5|TRBJ2-7
TGTGCCAGCAGCAGAGACAGGGGGCGCGGGTACGAGCAGTACTTC
CASSRDRGRGYEQYF
>NA|NA|TRBV5-1|TRBJ2-2
TGCGCCAGCAGCTTGGCCCCCTCCGGGGAGCTGTTTTTT
CASSLAPSGELFF
>NA|NA|TRBV10-3|TRBJ2-3
TGTGCCATCAGTGACCCCGGAGGCACGTATACGCAGTATTTT
CAISDPGGTYTQYF
>NA|TRBD1|TRBV2|TRBJ2-1
TGTGCCAGCGGACCGGGACAGGGGCACAATGAGCAGTTCTTC
CASGPGQGHNEQFF
>few|TRBD2|TRBV19|TRBJ2-7
TGTGCCAGTAGTATCCGGGGGGTCCACGAGCAGTACTTC
CASSIRGVHEQYF
>NA|TRBD1|TRBV11-3|TRBJ2-7
TGTGCCAGCAGCTCCAGGACAGGGCCGGGCGAGCAGTACTTC
CASSSRTGPGEQYF
>NA|NA|TRBV28|TRBJ1-4
TGTGCCAGCAGTTTTATAACCGGGGCGGGAGAAAAACTGTTTTTT
CASSFITGAGEKLFF
>NA|NA|TRBV19|TRBJ1-1
TGTGCCAGTAATATCAATTCGAACACTGAAGCTTTCTTT
CASNINSNTEAFF
>NA|NA|TRBV7-2|TRBJ1-6
TGTGCCAGCAGCCATAGTCGGGTGCAGTCACCCCTCCACTTT
CASSHSRVQSPLHF
>NA|NA|TRBV24-1|TRBJ1-5
TGTGCCACCAGTGATGCGAGATACAGGTATCAGCCCCAGCATTTT
CATSDARYRYQPQHF
>NA|TRBD1|TRBV5-1|TRBJ2-2
TGCGCCAGCAGCTTGGAAACACAGGGGGGATCCGGGGAGCTGTTTTTT
CASSLETQGGSGELFF
>NA|TRBD2|TRBV3-1/TRBV3-2|TRBJ2-3
TGTGCCAGCAGCCAAACTAGCGGAGCAAGCACAGATACGCAGTATTTT
CASSQTSGASTDTQYF
>once|TRBD1|TRBV29-1|TRBJ2-3
TGCAGCGTTGGAGGGGGCGTTTTCACAGATACGCAGTATTTT
CSVGGGVFTDTQYF
>NA|NA|TRBV28|TRBJ1-3
TGTGCCAGCAGTCTCCTGGACATTGCTGGAAACACCATATATTTT
CASSLLDIAGNTIYF
>NA|TRBD2|TRBV10-1|TRBJ2-1
TGCGCCAGCAGTGAAGCGGGAGGGCCCCATGAGCAGTTCTTC
CASSEAGGPHEQFF
>NA|TRBD1|TRBV14|TRBJ2-1
TGTGCCAGCAGCCCCGGGACAGGGTTTGACAATGAGCAGTTCTTC
CASSPGTGFDNEQFF
>once|NA|TRBV5-6|TRBJ1-2
TGTGCCAGCAGCTTGGGACTCTCAGGGGTCTACACCTTC
CASSLGLSGVYTF
>NA|TRBD2|TRBV5-4|TRBJ2-2
TGTGCCAGCAGCTTGGGGACTAGCGGCGGGGAGCTGTTTTTT
CASSLGTSGGELFF
>NA|TRBD1|TRBV9|TRBJ1-1
TGTGCCAGCAGCCCCCGGGACAGGGGATACGCTGAAGCTTTCTTT
CASSPRDRGYAEAFF
>NA|TRBD1|TRBV27|TRBJ1-5
TGTGCCAGCAGTTTATATGCGGTAGATGCAGGGGGTAGAAGCAATCAGCCCCAGCATTTT
CASSLYAVDAGGRSNQPQHF
>NA|NA|TRBV9|TRBJ1-6
TGTGCCAGCAGCGTAGCGGCGGGGACCAATTCACCCCTCCACTTT
CASSVAAGTNSPLHF